Below are 29 T cell receptor beta chains sequenced from a single sample in a study of T cell repertoires in cytomegalovirus infection. TCRdb reprocessed the reads via MiXCR and lists one record per CDR3 protein. The sample contains about 830,000 distinct CDR3 sequences, about 33% of which appear only once. Their cognate antigens are unknown. The source was cultured CD8+ T cells from PBMCs, collected from culture after CMV antigen stimulation. All receptors come from a human donor in good health (CMV status not recorded). Some clones in this sample may be carry-over from other donors' samples.

V gene TRBV7-6 combines with J gene TRBJ1-1; no clear D. This CDR3 has 14 residues. V lost 5 bases, J lost 4 bases, and 14 bases lay in between. Germline V gives CDR1 SGHVS, CDR2 FNYEAQ. This CDR3 is CASSPPSAGTEAFF. The DNA of the CDR3 is TGTGCCAGCAGCCCCCCGAGTGCGGGCACTGAAGCTTTCTTT.

The chain uses TRBV19 and TRBJ1-1; no clear D. Germline values: CDR1 LNHDA, CDR2 SQIVND (reference sequence). Trimming shortened V by 3 bases and J by 0 bases, and 11 bases separated the two germline ends. The CDR3 extends over 15 amino acids. CDR3 in amino acids: CASSMTPGVNTEAFF. The CDR3 DNA is TGTGCCAGTAGTATGACTCCTGGGGTGAACACTGAAGCTTTCTTT.

The gene calls are TRBV3-1 and TRBJ2-5; 8 nucleotides agree with TRBD1. Germline CDR1 is LGHDT and CDR2 is YNNKEL (reference sequence). The CDR3 has 22 residues. The V segment lost 5 bases and the J segment 5 bases; nucleotides outside the gene matches: 31. The CDR3 DNA is TGTGCCAGCAGCTCCACGGTCGTTTGGCAGGGGGCATTGGTTCCGATCGGGGAGACCCAGTACTTC. Protein sequence: CASSSTVVWQGALVPIGETQYF.

The chain employs TRBV4-1 and TRBJ2-3, with a possible D match to TRBD2 (5 bases). CDR1 MGHRA and CDR2 YSYEKL come from the germline V gene. The CDR3 length is 17 residues. V was clipped by 4 bases and J by 0 bases, with 17 bases between them. For the CDR3, the DNA is TGCGCCAGCAGCCCCATTCTGGGAGAATTTAGCACAGATACGCAGTATTTT. Translating gives CASSPILGEFSTDTQYF.

This clonotype was seen only a few times. CDR3 nucleotides: TGTGCCAGCAGTTTAGAAGGCAGGGGGCAGGAGACCCAGTACTTC. Its translation: CASSLEGRGQETQYF. This chain uses TRBV28 with TRBJ2-5; 8 positions match TRBD1. Germline V gene sequence: CDR1 MDHEN, CDR2 SYDVKM. The CDR3 consists of 15 residues. The V gene end was trimmed by 2 bases and the J gene end by 5 bases; junction bases not matched to a gene: 7.

V gene TRBV7-9 combines with J gene TRBJ1-6; D remains ambiguous. Germline V lookup: CDR1 SEHNR, CDR2 FQNEAQ (reference sequence). V was clipped by 5 bases and J by 1 base, with 3 bases between them. The CDR3 contains 13 residues. The CDR3 loop is CASSNSYNSPLHF. The CDR3 DNA is TGTGCCAGCAGCAATTCCTATAATTCACCCCTCCACTTT.

V gene TRBV3-1 combines with J gene TRBJ2-2; 7 nucleotides align to TRBD2. The CDR3 extends over 14 amino acids. With V trimmed by 6 bases and J by 5 bases, 6 bases remained unmatched. CDR1 and CDR2 from the germline V gene are LGHDT and YNNKEL (reference sequence). The CDR3: CASRLSSGTGELFF. CDR3 coding DNA: TGTGCCAGCAGGCTCTCTAGCGGAACCGGGGAGCTGTTTTTT.

The chain combines TRBV28 with TRBJ1-2; 10 bases agree with TRBD1. The germline V gene has CDR1 MDHEN and CDR2 SYDVKM. V was pared by 5 bases and J by 4 bases, with 7 bases of the junction left unmatched. The CDR3 has 15 residues. CDR3 bases: TGTGCCAGCAGTGTGATGACAGGGGGCCTCTATGGCTACACCTTC. Translating gives CASSVMTGGLYGYTF.

This chain links TRBV19 with TRBJ1-1, with D unresolved. Germline CDR1 and CDR2: LNHDA and SQIVND (reference sequence). The CDR3 is 13 residues long. V dropped 8 bases and J dropped 1 base, with 11 bases sitting between them. The CDR3 sequence: CASGANWNTEAFF. The CDR3 DNA sequence: TGTGCCAGTGGCGCCAACTGGAACACTGAAGCTTTCTTT. The whole variable domain, remainder taken from reference TRBV19 and TRBJ1-1, is DGGITQSPKYLFRKEGQNVTLSCEQNLNHDAMYWYRQDPGQGLRLIYYSQIVNDFQKGDIAEGYSVSREKKESFPLTVTSAQKNPTAFYLCASGANWNTEAFFGQGTRLTVV.

This sequence joins TRBV29-1 and TRBJ2-7; D may be TRBD2 (7 bases). Germline V CDR1 and CDR2: SQVTM, ANQGSEA. This CDR3 region has 13 residues. DNA of the CDR3: TGCAGTGGAGGGGGGAGGGGAACCTACGAGCAGTACTTC. Translated, it gives CSGGGRGTYEQYF.

This clonotype appeared many times. V is TRBV7-9 and J is TRBJ2-5, with 9 bases aligning to TRBD2. Losses at the gene ends were 3 bases for V and 3 bases for J; bases not matched to a gene: 11. Per germline, CDR1 SEHNR and CDR2 FQNEAQ (reference sequence). The CDR3 runs to 17 residues. The CDR3 reads CASSFGLLAGGKETQYF. The CDR3 bases are TGTGCCAGCAGCTTCGGGCTACTGGCGGGGGGGAAAGAGACCCAGTACTTC. Full variable domain (rest looked up from reference TRBV7-9 and TRBJ2-5): DTGVSQNPRHKITKRGQNVTFRCDPISEHNRLYWYRQTLGQGPEFLTYFQNEAQLEKSRLLSDRFSAERPKGSFSTLEIQRTEQGDSAMYLCASSFGLLAGGKETQYFGPGTRLLVL.

The chain joins TRBV20-1 to TRBJ1-2; D remains unclear. Germline lookup yields CDR1 DFQATT and CDR2 SNEGSKA (reference sequence). Trimming removed 3 bases from V and 3 bases from J, with 8 bases in between. The CDR3 is 12 amino acids. CDR3 nucleotide sequence: TGCAGTGCTAGTAAGGATGACTATGGCTACACCTTC. Encoded protein: CSASKDDYGYTF.

V gene TRBV27 combines with J gene TRBJ1-6; maybe TRBD1 (5 bases). This CDR3 has 15 residues. The germline gives CDR1 MNHEY, CDR2 SMNVEV (reference sequence). V gave up 4 bases and J gave up 0 bases, with 7 bases separating them. CDR3 in amino acids: CASSSGSSYNSPLHF. The CDR3 nucleotides are TGTGCCAGCAGTTCAGGGAGCTCCTATAATTCACCCCTCCACTTT.

The CDR3 loop is CASSFSREDGYTF. Written as DNA, the CDR3 is TGTGCCAGCAGCTTTTCCCGGGAGGATGGCTACACCTTC. This chain uses TRBV7-9 with TRBJ1-2; D is unclear. V lost 3 bases, J lost 6 bases, and 11 bases lay in between. The CDR3 contains 13 residues. Germline V gives CDR1 SEHNR, CDR2 FQNEAQ (reference sequence).

The V gene is TRBV5-6, the J gene TRBJ2-3, with D hard to call. In germline, CDR1 is SGHDT, CDR2 YYEEEE. The CDR3 contains 16 residues. Trimming cost V 4 bases and J 5 bases, with 20 bases left between them. Here the CDR3 DNA reads TGTGCCAGCAGCGGTACCAGGACCCCACACCTAGATACGCAGTATTTT. Its translation is CASSGTRTPHLDTQYF.

The rearrangement uses TRBV6-6 and TRBJ1-4; no clear D gene. The CDR3 contains 15 residues. Trimming cost V 0 bases and J 5 bases, with 10 bases left between them. Germline V gene sequence: CDR1 MNHNY, CDR2 SVGAGI (reference sequence). The CDR3 reads CASSYSRQKNEKLFF. For the CDR3, the DNA is TGTGCCAGCAGTTACTCGAGACAAAAAAATGAAAAACTGTTTTTT.

Details on this clonotype: A read error may explain this, as a much larger clone is one base away. This sequence joins TRBV23-1 and TRBJ2-2, with TRBD1 identical over 9 bases. TRBV23-1 is annotated as an ORF whose role is uncertain. CDR3 length: 15 residues. The CDR3 loop reads CTSSPRQGDTGELFF. The CDR3 region has the DNA TGCACCAGCAGTCCACGACAGGGGGACACCGGGGAGCTGTTTTTT.

The chain employs TRBV11-2 and TRBJ2-5, with D tentatively TRBD2 (6 bases). This CDR3 has 13 residues. Trimming shortened V by 5 bases and J by 5 bases, and 12 bases separated the two germline ends. Germline V gives CDR1 SGHAT, CDR2 FQNNGV. CDR3 DNA sequence: TGTGCCAGCAGCAAGGGAGGCGGGGAGACCCAGTACTTC. This encodes CASSKGGGETQYF.

The CDR3 region is CATSEVAGGPSSTDTQYF. CDR3 coding DNA: TGTGCCACCAGTGAAGTAGCGGGGGGGCCTAGTAGCACAGATACGCAGTATTTT. The V gene is TRBV24-1, the J gene TRBJ2-3; 11 bases are shared with TRBD2. There are 18 residues in the CDR3. The V gene end was trimmed by 4 bases and the J gene end by 0 bases; junction bases not matched to a gene: 8. The germline CDR1 and CDR2 sequences are KGHDR and SFDVKD.

This clonotype was seen only a few times. The genes are TRBV7-6 and TRBJ2-1; 9 nucleotides match TRBD2. Germline V gene sequence: CDR1 SGHVS, CDR2 FNYEAQ. CDR3 length: 17 amino acids. Unmatched junction bases numbered 11, after V lost 4 bases and J lost 4 bases. The CDR3 is CASSSSEASGAYNEQFF. In nucleotides, the CDR3 is TGTGCCAGCAGCTCTTCCGAGGCTAGCGGGGCATACAATGAGCAGTTCTTC.

This clonotype was seen ten or more times. The V and J genes are TRBV12-3 or TRBV12-4 and TRBJ2-5, with D unclear. Trimming stripped 5 bases from V and 5 bases from J, with 12 bases between. The CDR3 spans 13 residues. The CDR3 reads CASSLIPVETQYF. The CDR3, as DNA: TGTGCCAGCAGTCTAATCCCCGTTGAGACCCAGTACTTC.

V is TRBV12-3 or TRBV12-4 and J is TRBJ2-3; the D is unclear. The CDR3 totals 14 residues. Trimming took off 3 bases at V and 0 bases at J, with 7 bases between the two ends. This chain's CDR3 is CASSFHASTDTQYF. DNA of the CDR3: TGTGCCAGCAGTTTTCATGCTAGCACAGATACGCAGTATTTT.

There are a few counts of this clonotype. This chain connects TRBV19 to TRBJ1-1; D remains ambiguous. Germline V CDR1 and CDR2: LNHDA, SQIVND (reference sequence). V lost 4 bases to trimming and J lost 8 bases, with 11 bases between them. The CDR3 has 12 amino acids. The CDR3 DNA sequence: TGTGCCAGTAGTAATTTGGTTTTCGAAGCTTTCTTT. It specifies CASSNLVFEAFF.

This chain joins TRBV6-6 and TRBJ1-2; tentatively, D is TRBD1 (6 bases). Trimming shortened V by 1 base and J by 8 bases, and 17 bases separated the two germline ends. The CDR3 runs 15 residues. Germline values: CDR1 MNHNY, CDR2 SVGAGI (reference sequence). The DNA for the CDR3 is TGTGCCAGCAGTTACTATCTATCGGACAGCTCCGGCTACACCTTC. Translated, it gives CASSYYLSDSSGYTF.

This clonotype came up many times. V gene TRBV4-1 combines with J gene TRBJ2-1; possibly TRBD1 or TRBD2 for D (5 bases each). CDR1 is MGHRA, CDR2 YSYEKL, per germline. Trimming took 1 base from V and 0 from J, leaving 10 bases between them. The CDR3 runs to 16 residues. The CDR3 DNA reads as TGCGCCAGCAGCCAAGTTCCAGGGAGCTCCTACAATGAGCAGTTCTTC. This codes for CASSQVPGSSYNEQFF.

V usage is TRBV14 and J usage is TRBJ1-2; a weak D match, TRBD1 (5 bases). V was shortened by 1 base and J by 4 bases, with 19 bases between the two germline ends. The CDR3 totals 17 residues. Germline loops: CDR1 SGHDN, CDR2 FVKESK. CDR3 sequence reads: CASSQVFSGEGSYGYTF. The CDR3 DNA reads TGTGCCAGCAGCCAAGTTTTCTCGGGGGAAGGTAGCTATGGCTACACCTTC.

V is TRBV15 and J is TRBJ2-5; 7 nucleotides agree with TRBD1. The germline CDR1 and CDR2 sequences are LNHNV and YYDKDF (reference sequence). J lost 1 base, V lost 0 bases, and 8 bases had no gene match. The CDR3 contains 17 residues. The CDR3, as DNA: TGTGCCACCAGCAGAGATCGAGGCAGGGACAGCCAAGAGACCCAGTACTTC. It specifies CATSRDRGRDSQETQYF.

This rearrangement joins TRBV20-1 to TRBJ2-1, with TRBD1 identical over 11 bases. Germline V gene sequence: CDR1 DFQATT, CDR2 SNEGSKA (reference sequence). V lost 4 bases and J lost 2; bases outside the gene matches: 7. The CDR3 extends over 16 amino acids. CDR3 sequence: CSANRPGQGAYNEQFF. In nucleotides, the CDR3 is TGCAGTGCTAATAGGCCGGGACAGGGGGCCTACAATGAGCAGTTCTTC.

The J gene is TRBJ2-1, the V gene TRBV6-1; D is possibly TRBD2 (6 bases). V was clipped by 11 bases and J by 5 bases, with 19 bases between them. The CDR3 extends over 14 amino acids. Germline V gene lookup returns CDR1 MNHNS and CDR2 SASEGT. The CDR3 DNA sequence: TGTGCCGCGCGGAGGGCCAAGTCCCACAATGAGCAGTTCTTC. It codes for CAARRAKSHNEQFF.